The text below deals with one T cell receptor (beta chain). After removal of 4 bases from V and 6 bases from J, the junction contained 6 bases not matched to a gene. There are 13 residues in the CDR3. Germline assignment: CDR1 SGDLS and CDR2 YYNGEE. The assay was immunoSEQ multiplex PCR, and TCRdb's table has in-frame clones only and misses some. The repertoire has approximately 36,000 clones, 88% of them found once; the top ten carry almost 7%. This sample was included in a study of T cell changes during pregnancy in multiple sclerosis. The rearrangement uses TRBV9 and TRBJ2-7; 8 nucleotides line up with TRBD2. The specimen was CD8+ T cells from peripheral blood mononuclear cells, collected in the third trimester of pregnancy. This sequence originates from a female donor with multiple sclerosis, enrolled in a pregnancy study. The CDR3 DNA is TGTGCCAGCAGCACGGACGGGGGGGTCGAGCAGTACTTC. Protein product: CASSTDGGVEQYF.